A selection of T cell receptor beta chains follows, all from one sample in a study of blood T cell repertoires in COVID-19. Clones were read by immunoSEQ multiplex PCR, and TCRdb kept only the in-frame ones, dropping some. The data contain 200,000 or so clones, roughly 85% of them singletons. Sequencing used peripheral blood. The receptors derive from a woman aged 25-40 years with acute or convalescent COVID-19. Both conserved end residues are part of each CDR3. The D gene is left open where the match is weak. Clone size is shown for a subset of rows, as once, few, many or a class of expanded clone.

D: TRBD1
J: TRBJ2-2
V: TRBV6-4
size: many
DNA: TGTGCCAGTTCGACAGGGCCTGACACCGGGGAGCTGTTTTTT
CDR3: CASSTGPDTGELFF

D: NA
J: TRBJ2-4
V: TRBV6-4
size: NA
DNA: TGTGCCAGCAGTTATGTATCGGGAAACATTCAGTACTTC
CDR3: CASSYVSGNIQYF

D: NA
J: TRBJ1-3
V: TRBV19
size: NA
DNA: TGTGCCAGTAGTATACGCGGGGGGACGGATGGAAACACCATATATTTT
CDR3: CASSIRGGTDGNTIYF

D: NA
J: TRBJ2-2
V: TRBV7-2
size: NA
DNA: TGTGCCAGCAGCCTGTTAAGGGGGAGGGCCGCCGGGGAGCTGTTTTTT
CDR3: CASSLLRGRAAGELFF

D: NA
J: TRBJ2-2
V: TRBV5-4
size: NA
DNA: TGTGCCAGCAGCCTTCTTCTCTCCCGCGCGAACACCGGGGAGCTGTTTTTT
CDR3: CASSLLLSRANTGELFF

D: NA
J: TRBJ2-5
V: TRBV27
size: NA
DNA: TGTGCCAGCAGTTTATCGGGGGCCCTTGGGGCCCAGTACTTC
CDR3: CASSLSGALGAQYF

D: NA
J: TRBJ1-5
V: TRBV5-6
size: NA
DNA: TGTGCCAGCAGCCGCGCCAGGCTCAATCAGCCCCAGCATTTT
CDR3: CASSRARLNQPQHF

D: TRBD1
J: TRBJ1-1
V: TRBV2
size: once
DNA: TGTGCCAGCAGAGACGGGACAGGGGGCAACACTGAAGCTTTCTTT
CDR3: CASRDGTGGNTEAFF

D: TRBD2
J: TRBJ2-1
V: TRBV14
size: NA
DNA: TGTGCCAGCAGCCCCACCCTACTAGCGGGAGGCTATAATGAGCAGTTCTTC
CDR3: CASSPTLLAGGYNEQFF

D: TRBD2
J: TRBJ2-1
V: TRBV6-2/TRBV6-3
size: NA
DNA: TGTGCCAGCAGTTACTCGACTAGCGGGGCAGCCTACAATGAGCAGTTCTTC
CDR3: CASSYSTSGAAYNEQFF

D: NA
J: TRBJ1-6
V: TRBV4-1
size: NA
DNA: TGCGCCAGCAGCCCACCCCAGGGGAATAATTCACCCCTCCACTTT
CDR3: CASSPPQGNNSPLHF

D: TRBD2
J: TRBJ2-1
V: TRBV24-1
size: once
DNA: TGTGCCACCAGTGATCCCCTAGCGGAAAGCTCCTACAATGAGCAGTTCTTC
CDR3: CATSDPLAESSYNEQFF

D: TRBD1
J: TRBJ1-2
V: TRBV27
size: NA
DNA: TGTGCCAGCAGTTGGAAGGGGGCGAACTATGGCTACACCTTC
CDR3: CASSWKGANYGYTF

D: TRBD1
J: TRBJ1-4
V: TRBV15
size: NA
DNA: TGTGCCACCAGCAGCCGACAGGGGTTGCGTGAAAAACTGTTTTTT
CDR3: CATSSRQGLREKLFF

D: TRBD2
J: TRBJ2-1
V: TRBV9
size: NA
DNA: TGTGCCAGCAGCCTCCTATTCCGGGGTGCGGGGGATGAGCAGTTCTTC
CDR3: CASSLLFRGAGDEQFF

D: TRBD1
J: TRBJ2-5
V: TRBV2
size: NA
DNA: TGTGCCAGCAGATTACAGGGGAATTCGCCAGAGACCCAGTACTTC
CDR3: CASRLQGNSPETQYF

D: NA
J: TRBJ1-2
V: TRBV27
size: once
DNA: TGTGCCAGCAGTGCGGGGGCGTGGGGCTATGGCTACACCTTC
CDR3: CASSAGAWGYGYTF

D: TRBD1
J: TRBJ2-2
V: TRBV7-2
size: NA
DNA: TGTGCCAGCAGCTTAGGGATTGGGACAGGGACCCCCGGGGAGCTGTTTTTT
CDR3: CASSLGIGTGTPGELFF

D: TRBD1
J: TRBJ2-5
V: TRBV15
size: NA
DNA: TGTGCCACCAGCCGGACAGGGGAAGAGACCCAGTACTTC
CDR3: CATSRTGEETQYF

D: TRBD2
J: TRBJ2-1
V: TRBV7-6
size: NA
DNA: TGTGCCAGCAGCTTATCCACTAGCGGGATAAATGAGCAGTTCTTC
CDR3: CASSLSTSGINEQFF

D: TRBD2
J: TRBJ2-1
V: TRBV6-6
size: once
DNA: TGTGCCAGCAGACTACTAGCGGGGGGGGTCAATGAGCAGTTCTTC
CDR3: CASRLLAGGVNEQFF

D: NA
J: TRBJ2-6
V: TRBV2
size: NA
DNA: TGTGCCAGCAGTGTGGGTTCCGGGGGTACCGGGGCCAACGTCCTGACTTTC
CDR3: CASSVGSGGTGANVLTF

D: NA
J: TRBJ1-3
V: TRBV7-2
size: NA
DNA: TGTGCCAGCAGCTTAAGAGGGTCTGGAAACACCATATATTTT
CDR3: CASSLRGSGNTIYF

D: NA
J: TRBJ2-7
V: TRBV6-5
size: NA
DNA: TGTGCCAGCAGCCTCGACAGGTCCTACGAGCAGTACTTC
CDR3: CASSLDRSYEQYF

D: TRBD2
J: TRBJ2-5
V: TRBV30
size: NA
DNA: TGTGCCTGGAGTGTTGATAGCGGGAGCTTTCGTCAAGAGACCCAGTACTTC
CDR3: CAWSVDSGSFRQETQYF

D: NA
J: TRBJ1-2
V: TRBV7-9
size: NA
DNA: TGTGCCAGCAGTTATAACCAGGTCTTTTATGGCTACACCTTC
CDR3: CASSYNQVFYGYTF

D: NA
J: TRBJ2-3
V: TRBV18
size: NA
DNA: TGTGCCAGCTCAAACGAGGGTCGCACAGATACGCAGTATTTT
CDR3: CASSNEGRTDTQYF

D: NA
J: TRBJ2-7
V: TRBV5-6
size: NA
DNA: TGTGCCAGCACCCGGACTCATTCCTACGAGCAGTACTTC
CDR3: CASTRTHSYEQYF

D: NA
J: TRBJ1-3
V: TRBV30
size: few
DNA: TGTGCCTGGAGTGGGGACATTAGTCGCAACACCATATATTTT
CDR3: CAWSGDISRNTIYF

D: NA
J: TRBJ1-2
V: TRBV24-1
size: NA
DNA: TGTGCCACCAGTGGTCCGGGTGGTTCTGCTGGCTACACCTTC
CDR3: CATSGPGGSAGYTF

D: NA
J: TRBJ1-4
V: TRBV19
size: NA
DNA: TGTGCCAGTAGTCAGACAGTTAATGAAAAACTGTTTTTT
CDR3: CASSQTVNEKLFF

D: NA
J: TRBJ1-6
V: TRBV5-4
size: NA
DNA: TGTGCCAGCACCTGGGGAGAGGCGGGTTCACCCCTCCACTTT
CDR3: CASTWGEAGSPLHF

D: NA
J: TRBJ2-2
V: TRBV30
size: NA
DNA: TGTGCCTGGAGTGTACGGGGGAACGGGGAGCTGTTTTTT
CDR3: CAWSVRGNGELFF

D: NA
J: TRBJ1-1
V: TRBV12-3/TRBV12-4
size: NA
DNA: TGTGCCAGCAGTTATCATGTGAACACTGAAGCTTTCTTT
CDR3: CASSYHVNTEAFF

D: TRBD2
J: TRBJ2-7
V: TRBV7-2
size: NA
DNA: TGTGCCAGCAGCTTAGCGGGACTAGCGGGAAGGAGGGAGCAGTACTTC
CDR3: CASSLAGLAGRREQYF

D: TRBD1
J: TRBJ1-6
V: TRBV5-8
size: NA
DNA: TGTGCCAGCAGCCAGACAGGGGGCGCAGGGAATTCACCCCTCCACTTT
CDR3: CASSQTGGAGNSPLHF

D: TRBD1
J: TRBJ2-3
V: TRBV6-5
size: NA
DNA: TGTGCCAGCAGTAAGACAGGGGGCACGTCGCAGTATTTT
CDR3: CASSKTGGTSQYF

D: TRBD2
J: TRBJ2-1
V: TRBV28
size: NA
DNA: TGTGCCAGCAGTACTAGCGGGTCCACTTACAATGAGCAGTTCTTC
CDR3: CASSTSGSTYNEQFF

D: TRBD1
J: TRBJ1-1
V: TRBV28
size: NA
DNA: TGTGCCAGCAACCAGGACAGGGGTGGGACTGAAGCTTTCTTT
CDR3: CASNQDRGGTEAFF

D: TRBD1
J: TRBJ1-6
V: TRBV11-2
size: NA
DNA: TGTGCCAGCAGCTTAATCCGACAGGGGATCCGTCCCCTCCACTTT
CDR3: CASSLIRQGIRPLHF

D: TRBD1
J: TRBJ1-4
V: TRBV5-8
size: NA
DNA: TGTGCCAGCAGCTCACAGGGGGCCCCTAATGAAAAACTGTTTTTT
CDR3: CASSSQGAPNEKLFF

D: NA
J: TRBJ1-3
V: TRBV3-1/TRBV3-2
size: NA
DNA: TGTGCCAGCAGCCAAGTGCCGGTTGGAAACACCATATATTTT
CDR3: CASSQVPVGNTIYF

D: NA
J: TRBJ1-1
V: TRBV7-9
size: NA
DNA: TGTGCCAGCACGCAGGGGACTGAAGCTTTCTTT
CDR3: CASTQGTEAFF

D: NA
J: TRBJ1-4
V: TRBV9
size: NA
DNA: TGTGCCAGCAGCGTCGGGACAACAGAAAAACTGTTTTTT
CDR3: CASSVGTTEKLFF